The 19 T cell receptor beta chains below all came from one sample that was sequenced in a study of blood T cell repertoires in COVID-19. The data were produced by immunoSEQ multiplex PCR, yet TCRdb's version contains in-frame clones alone and is incomplete. The sample has about 160,000 clones; about 83% are singletons. The sample taken for sequencing was peripheral blood. The receptors come from a man aged 65 to 85 who had recovered from COVID-19.

This clone has just one count. The gene calls are TRBV5-5 and TRBJ2-7; D is unresolved. Germline V gives CDR1 SGHKS, CDR2 YYEKEE (reference sequence). Trimming shortened V by 0 bases and J by 5 bases, and 12 bases separated the two germline ends. The CDR3 covers 14 residues. Here the CDR3 reads CASSLAHGLNEQYF. DNA of the CDR3: TGTGCCAGCAGCTTGGCCCACGGTTTGAACGAGCAGTACTTC.

This sequence joins TRBV13 and TRBJ2-3; TRBD2 agrees at 9 bases. The ends lost 0 bases at V and 4 bases at J; junction bases unmatched: 8. Germline CDR1 reads PRHDT; CDR2 reads FYEKMQ (reference sequence). The length of the CDR3 is 17 residues. CDR3 protein: CASSLGFAGGPSDTQYF. The CDR3 region has the DNA TGTGCCAGCAGCTTAGGTTTCGCGGGAGGGCCGTCAGATACGCAGTATTTT.

The chain has TRBV24-1 and TRBJ1-2, with D tentatively TRBD1 (6 bases). Trimming left V 3 bases short and J 7 bases short, with 11 bases between. The germline V gene encodes CDR1 KGHDR and CDR2 SFDVKD. This CDR3 contains 13 residues. The DNA for the CDR3 is TGTGCCACCAGTGATCTCCAGGGGACTGGCTACACCTTC. Its protein is CATSDLQGTGYTF.

The rearrangement links TRBV28 to TRBJ2-7, with a weak D call TRBD2 (6 bases). Germline V lookup: CDR1 MDHEN, CDR2 SYDVKM. The CDR3 runs to 14 residues. Trimming took 6 bases from V and 4 from J, leaving 16 bases between them. The DNA for the CDR3 is TGTGCCAGCAGCCCGGCGGGACTCATGTACGAGCAGTACTTC. Protein sequence: CASSPAGLMYEQYF.

The chain combines TRBV2 with TRBJ1-3; 8 bases are shared with TRBD1. V lost 6 bases to trimming and J lost 2 bases; unmatched junction nucleotides: 6. Germline assignment: CDR1 SNHLY and CDR2 FYNNEI. The CDR3 spans 15 residues. CDR3 sequence reads: CASRVDRGTGNTIYF. CDR3 DNA sequence: TGTGCCAGCAGAGTAGACAGGGGCACTGGAAACACCATATATTTT.

About this clone itself: One end of the junction does not line up with germline, which may come from a read error. V usage is TRBV7-8 and J usage is TRBJ2-1, with 9 bases lining up with TRBD2. The CDR3 runs 15 residues. Germline CDR1 SGHVS, CDR2 FQNEAQ. CDR3 in amino acids: CASSLAGTSYSEQFF. The DNA of the CDR3 is TGTGCCAGCAGCTTAGCCGGGACTAGCTACAGTGAGCAGTTCTTC.

This clone appeared a single time. The chain joins TRBV20-1 to TRBJ2-7; 12 nucleotides line up with TRBD2. The V segment lost 3 bases and the J segment 3 bases; nucleotides outside the gene matches: 3. The germline V gene has CDR1 DFQATT and CDR2 SNEGSKA (reference sequence). The CDR3 sequence is 14 residues long. CDR3 nucleotide sequence: TGCAGTGCTAGTCGGACTAGCGGGAACTACGAGCAGTACTTC. Its translation is CSASRTSGNYEQYF.

Only one count was recorded for this clone. V gene TRBV12-5 combines with J gene TRBJ2-3; 9 bases align to TRBD1. Germline assignment: CDR1 LGHNT and CDR2 FRNRAP. This CDR3 has 15 amino acids. Trimming at V came to 6 bases and at J to 1 base, leaving 5 bases not matched to a gene. DNA of the CDR3: TGTGCTAGTGGACAGGGGGCGGGTGGCACAGATACGCAGTATTTT. Translation gives CASGQGAGGTDTQYF.

This chain connects TRBV5-4 to TRBJ1-6, with 12 bases identical to TRBD1. The CDR3 is 17 residues long. The J segment lost 8 bases and the V segment lost 4 bases, leaving 10 bases of the junction unmatched. Germline V CDR1 and CDR2: SGHNT, YYREEE (reference sequence). The CDR3 sequence is CASSGGPGQGAYSPLHF. The DNA of the CDR3 is TGTGCCAGCAGCGGAGGCCCGGGACAGGGGGCATATTCACCCCTCCACTTT.

The chain recombines TRBV2 with TRBJ1-2, with 7 positions matching TRBD1. CDR1 is SNHLY and CDR2 is FYNNEI in the germline V gene. V lost 0 bases to trimming and J lost 8 bases; unmatched junction nucleotides: 9. The CDR3 length is 15 residues. The CDR3 nucleotides are TGTGCCAGCAGTGAAGCGCCCCAGGGGGGCGGGGGCTACACCTTC. Amino acid sequence: CASSEAPQGGGGYTF.

The V gene is TRBV19, the J gene TRBJ2-5; perhaps TRBD1 as D (5 bases). This CDR3 comprises 15 residues. The ends were cut back, 1 base at V and 0 bases at J, with 9 bases in the middle. CDR1 and CDR2 from the germline V gene are LNHDA and SQIVND (reference sequence). The DNA for the CDR3 is TGTGCCAGTAGTATAGTGGTGACAGACCAAGAGACCCAGTACTTC. Translation: CASSIVVTDQETQYF.

The chain combines TRBV28 with TRBJ2-5, with TRBD2 as a possible D gene (6 bases). The V end was cut by 0 bases, the J end by 1 base, with 9 bases between. Germline CDR1 reads MDHEN; CDR2 reads SYDVKM. The CDR3 has 15 amino acids. In DNA form, the CDR3 reads TGTGCCAGCAGTTTATGGGGCGGGACCCAAGAGACCCAGTACTTC. Its protein is CASSLWGGTQETQYF.

This clone was seen just once. The rearrangement uses TRBV18 and TRBJ1-2, with D hard to call. The ends were cut back, 0 bases at V and 3 bases at J, with 11 bases in the middle. Germline V CDR1 and CDR2: KGHSH, LQKENI. CDR3 size: 15 residues. The CDR3 protein is CASSPPAGYDYGYTF. DNA for the CDR3: TGTGCCAGCTCACCACCGGCGGGTTACGACTATGGCTACACCTTC.

V gene TRBV18 combines with J gene TRBJ1-1; 8 bases match TRBD1. The germline V gene has CDR1 KGHSH and CDR2 LQKENI. With 7 bases clipped from V and 1 base from J, the junction kept 2 bases outside the gene matches. The CDR3 extends over 13 amino acids. This chain's CDR3 is CASLGTGNTEAFF. As DNA, the CDR3 is TGTGCCAGCTTGGGGACAGGGAACACTGAAGCTTTCTTT.

This clone is a singleton in its sample. The rearrangement uses TRBV2 and TRBJ2-3; possibly TRBD1 for D (5 bases). V was cut by 6 bases and J by 2 bases, with 15 bases left in between. The CDR3 runs to 15 residues. Germline V gives CDR1 SNHLY, CDR2 FYNNEI. CDR3 region: CASSPGTGPTDTQYF. CDR3 bases: TGTGCCAGCAGCCCCGGTACAGGTCCCACAGATACGCAGTATTTT.

The chain couples TRBV5-1 to TRBJ2-1, with a tentative D call TRBD1 (6 bases). The CDR3 is made up of 13 amino acids. Germline V gene data show CDR1 as SGHRS and CDR2 as YFSETQ. V was shortened by 1 base and J by 6 bases, with 8 bases between the two germline ends. Here the CDR3 reads CASSLTGFNEQFF. In DNA, the CDR3 is TGCGCCAGCAGCTTGACAGGGTTCAATGAGCAGTTCTTC.

This chain links TRBV11-3 with TRBJ2-2; D is unclear. The CDR3 runs to 14 residues. The V gene lost 0 bases and the J gene lost 6 bases, with 8 bases spanning the gap. The germline gives CDR1 SGHNT, CDR2 YENEEA. In DNA form, the CDR3 reads TGTGCCAGCAGCTTAGAGGGCCTGTCCGGGGAGCTGTTTTTT. This translates into CASSLEGLSGELFF.

There are a few counts of this clone. This sequence joins TRBV19 and TRBJ2-7, with a tentative D call TRBD2 (6 bases). Germline V CDR1 and CDR2: LNHDA, SQIVND (reference sequence). With 6 bases removed from V and 4 bases from J, the gap between germline ends came to 19 bases. CDR3 length: 15 residues. CDR3 loop: CASRPGGDSKYEQYF. The DNA for the CDR3 is TGTGCCAGTAGGCCCGGAGGGGACTCAAAGTACGAGCAGTACTTC.

V is TRBV7-2 and J is TRBJ2-7; 8 nucleotides match TRBD1. After removal of 5 bases from V and 7 bases from J, the junction contained 16 bases not matched to a gene. Germline loops: CDR1 SGHTA, CDR2 FQGNSA. This CDR3 has 16 amino acids. The CDR3 sequence is CASSPTTGTGSWEQYF. In DNA, the CDR3 is TGTGCCAGCAGCCCTACTACCGGGACAGGCTCTTGGGAGCAGTACTTC.